One sample yielded the 27 T cell receptor beta chains listed below, sequenced in a study of T cell changes during pregnancy in multiple sclerosis. Method: immunoSEQ multiplex PCR; TCRdb's copy keeps in-frame clones and lacks some. This sample has tens of thousands of clones, with approximately 95% found just once. Sequences were derived from peripheral blood, sampled after pregnancy. These receptors were collected from a female donor in good health, enrolled as a control in a pregnancy study.

The V gene is TRBV5-4, the J gene TRBJ1-3; possibly TRBD1 for D (5 bases). V was pared by 4 bases and J by 8 bases, with 13 bases between. This CDR3 spans 13 amino acids. Germline assignment: CDR1 SGHNT and CDR2 YYREEE (reference sequence). The CDR3 sequence: CASSLAREDTIYF. The CDR3 DNA is TGTGCCAGCAGCCTGGCCAGGGAGGACACCATATATTTT.

The J gene is TRBJ2-7, the V gene TRBV5-6; 8 nucleotides line up with TRBD2. Germline V gives CDR1 SGHDT, CDR2 YYEEEE. The CDR3 sequence is 15 residues long. Unmatched junction bases numbered 13, after V lost 4 bases and J lost 7 bases. In nucleotides, the CDR3 is TGTGCCAGCAGCCAAGGAGGTCTGGGCGGGGGGGAGCAGTACTTC. Translating gives CASSQGGLGGGEQYF.

This chain uses TRBV28 with TRBJ2-1; TRBD1 aligns across 8 bases. The germline V gene encodes CDR1 MDHEN and CDR2 SYDVKM. Unmatched junction bases numbered 9, after V lost 3 bases and J lost 8 bases. The CDR3 runs to 15 residues. CDR3 in amino acids: CASSLERTGPDEQFF. In DNA form, the CDR3 reads TGTGCCAGCAGTTTGGAACGGACAGGGCCGGATGAGCAGTTCTTC.

The chain has TRBV18 and TRBJ2-5, with 7 bases matching TRBD1. The CDR3 length is 14 residues. From germline, CDR1 is KGHSH and CDR2 LQKENI. With 1 base clipped from V and 5 bases from J, the junction kept 4 bases outside the gene matches. The DNA of the CDR3 is TGTGCCAGCTCACCACTAGGGGGCCAGGAGACCCAGTACTTC. Amino acid sequence: CASSPLGGQETQYF.

This rearrangement joins TRBV5-1 to TRBJ2-1, with 7 bases that match TRBD1. Germline assignment: CDR1 SGHRS and CDR2 YFSETQ. The J segment lost 8 bases and the V segment lost 4 bases, leaving 9 bases of the junction unmatched. The CDR3 spans 14 residues. The CDR3 sequence: CASSPDRRTDEQFF. CDR3 nucleotides: TGCGCCAGCAGCCCGGACAGGCGAACCGATGAGCAGTTCTTC.

This rearrangement joins TRBV7-8 to TRBJ2-3; 7 bases align to TRBD2. V gave up 7 bases and J gave up 8 bases; unmatched junction bases: 9. Germline V gives CDR1 SGHVS, CDR2 FQNEAQ. This CDR3 has 13 residues. CDR3 in amino acids: CASKERDPSTQYF. The CDR3 DNA reads TGTGCCAGCAAAGAGCGGGACCCGAGTACGCAGTATTTT.

A few counts support this clone. The chain employs TRBV4-1 and TRBJ2-7, with TRBD2 as a possible D gene (5 bases). Germline lookup yields CDR1 MGHRA and CDR2 YSYEKL. The CDR3 extends over 13 amino acids. Trimming took off 4 bases at V and 3 bases at J, with 10 bases between the two ends. CDR3 in amino acids: CASSPLAGYEQYF. CDR3 in DNA: TGCGCCAGCAGCCCCCTAGCTGGCTACGAGCAGTACTTC.

The J gene is TRBJ2-5, the V gene TRBV7-6, with 14 bases lining up with TRBD2. CDR1 and CDR2 (germline): SGHVS, FNYEAQ. This CDR3 is built from 17 residues. Losses at the gene ends were 5 bases for V and 2 bases for J; bases not matched to a gene: 7. This CDR3 is CASSPRLAGGKQETQYF. The DNA of the CDR3 is TGTGCCAGCAGCCCGCGACTAGCGGGAGGGAAACAAGAGACCCAGTACTTC.

The chain has TRBV2 and TRBJ1-6; D is unresolved. The germline V gene encodes CDR1 SNHLY and CDR2 FYNNEI. The CDR3 has 15 amino acids. V was pared by 5 bases and J by 0 bases, with 8 bases between. The CDR3 region is CASSTGGSYNSPLHF. The CDR3 bases are TGTGCCAGCAGTACGGGAGGCTCCTATAATTCACCCCTCCACTTT.

CDR3 residues: CASSPQASNQPQHF. The CDR3 region has the DNA TGTGCCAGCTCACCGCAGGCGAGTAATCAGCCCCAGCATTTT. The chain links TRBV18 to TRBJ1-5; D unclear. The V end lost 3 bases, the J end lost 4 bases, and 10 bases lay between the germline ends. Germline V gene sequence: CDR1 KGHSH, CDR2 LQKENI. The CDR3 runs 14 residues.

The V call is TRBV5-1, the J call TRBJ1-5; no firm D call. Germline values: CDR1 SGHRS, CDR2 YFSETQ. The length of the CDR3 is 13 residues. Trimming removed 5 bases at V and 7 bases at J, with 13 bases between. CDR3 sequence reads: CASSKDGVQPQHF. CDR3 bases: TGCGCCAGCAGTAAAGACGGGGTCCAGCCCCAGCATTTT.

This chain joins TRBV27 and TRBJ2-1, with 7 bases lining up with TRBD2. The CDR3 contains 15 residues. V shed 3 bases and J 4 bases; nucleotides not matched to a gene: 6. From germline, CDR1 is MNHEY and CDR2 SMNVEV (reference sequence). Here the CDR3 reads CASSLRSSGYNEQFF. DNA for the CDR3: TGTGCCAGCAGTTTGCGGTCTAGCGGTTACAATGAGCAGTTCTTC.

The V gene is TRBV20-1, the J gene TRBJ2-2; no definite D call. The V gene's germline CDR1 is DFQATT and CDR2 SNEGSKA (reference sequence). V shed 4 bases and J shed 6 bases, with 6 bases lying between them. The CDR3 is 11 residues long. Written as DNA, the CDR3 is TGCAGTGCTAAAACATCCGGGGAGCTGTTTTTT. Its protein product is CSAKTSGELFF.

The chain links TRBV7-9 to TRBJ1-1; D perhaps matches TRBD1 (6 bases). There are 14 residues in the CDR3. The germline CDR1 and CDR2 sequences are SEHNR and FQNEAQ (reference sequence). Deletions cut 0 bases from V and 6 bases from J, with 11 bases between. The CDR3 loop reads CASSLASGVAEAFF. The CDR3 region has the DNA TGTGCCAGCAGCTTAGCGTCAGGGGTGGCTGAAGCTTTCTTT.

J is TRBJ1-5 and V is TRBV4-1; D is undetermined. The CDR3 consists of 15 residues. Germline assignment: CDR1 MGHRA and CDR2 YSYEKL. Trimming left V 1 base short and J 0 bases short, with 7 bases between. CDR3 sequence: CASSQAELSNQPQHF. CDR3 nucleotides: TGCGCCAGCAGCCAAGCTGAGCTTAGCAATCAGCCCCAGCATTTT.

This chain connects TRBV2 to TRBJ2-2; 8 bases match TRBD2. V was pared by 6 bases and J by 1 base, with 10 bases of the junction left unmatched. CDR3 size: 17 residues. The V gene's germline CDR1 is SNHLY and CDR2 FYNNEI. CDR3 loop: CASSPGLAGGNTGELFF. The CDR3 DNA sequence: TGTGCCAGCAGCCCCGGTCTGGCGGGAGGGAACACCGGGGAGCTGTTTTTT.

The V and J genes are TRBV10-3 and TRBJ2-1; the D gene is possibly TRBD1 (5 bases). V lost 2 bases and J 0 bases, leaving 11 bases between the germline ends. Germline lookup yields CDR1 ENHRY and CDR2 SYGVKD. This CDR3 is built from 16 residues. The CDR3 is CAISERVRGSYNEQFF. CDR3 DNA sequence: TGTGCCATCAGTGAGCGCGTTAGGGGCTCCTACAATGAGCAGTTCTTC.

The chain joins TRBV11-2 to TRBJ1-4; a weak D match, TRBD1 (5 bases). V was clipped by 0 bases and J by 8 bases, with 22 bases between them. There are 18 residues in the CDR3. From germline, CDR1 is SGHAT and CDR2 FQNNGV. The CDR3 coding sequence is TGTGCCAGCAGCTTAGACCCGGGCAGGGCCGTTAAGAAGGAAAAACTGTTTTTT. Protein product: CASSLDPGRAVKKEKLFF.

The chain carries TRBV19 and TRBJ1-5; D not certain. This CDR3 has 14 amino acids. With 5 bases removed from V and 3 bases from J, the gap between germline ends came to 11 bases. Germline values: CDR1 LNHDA, CDR2 SQIVND (reference sequence). The CDR3 DNA sequence: TGTGCCAGTAGTTCCGGCGGATACAATCAGCCCCAGCATTTT. Translated: CASSSGGYNQPQHF.

This clone has a handful of counts. The V call is TRBV2, the J call TRBJ2-1, with D maybe TRBD2 (6 bases). Germline V gene data show CDR1 as SNHLY and CDR2 as FYNNEI. V lost 4 bases and J 7 bases, leaving 11 bases between the germline ends. There are 13 residues in the CDR3. The CDR3 sequence: CASSGLAPNEQFF. CDR3 DNA sequence: TGTGCCAGCAGTGGGCTAGCGCCGAATGAGCAGTTCTTC.

The chain recombines TRBV2 with TRBJ2-7, with D hard to call. CDR1 SNHLY and CDR2 FYNNEI come from the germline V gene. V lost 5 bases and J lost 3, with 8 bases in between. The CDR3 has 12 residues. The CDR3 coding sequence is TGTGCCAGCAGTAGTCGGTACTACGAGCAGTACTTC. Protein product: CASSSRYYEQYF. Based on the CDR3 plus reference TRBV2 and TRBJ2-7, the full variable domain is EPEVTQTPSHQVTQMGQEVILRCVPISNHLYFYWYRQILGQKVEFLVSFYNNEISEKSEIFDDQFSVERPDGSNFTLKIRSTKLEDSAMYFCASSSRYYEQYFGPGTRLTVT.

The V call is TRBV7-9, the J call TRBJ2-3, with D maybe TRBD1 (7 bases). The CDR3 runs 15 residues. The V and J ends lost 1 base and 3 bases respectively, with 11 bases between them. Germline lookup yields CDR1 SEHNR and CDR2 FQNEAQ (reference sequence). This chain's CDR3 is CASSLGAGGTDTQYF. In DNA, the CDR3 is TGTGCCAGCAGCTTAGGGGCAGGGGGGACAGATACGCAGTATTTT.

This chain connects TRBV11-2 to TRBJ1-2, with a possible D match to TRBD1 (6 bases). Trimming removed 0 bases at V and 4 bases at J, with 21 bases between. Germline V CDR1 and CDR2: SGHAT, FQNNGV. This CDR3 spans 18 amino acids. CDR3 protein: CASSLDTRGGTGPYGYTF. The CDR3, as DNA: TGTGCCAGCAGCTTAGACACCAGGGGAGGGACGGGTCCCTATGGCTACACCTTC.

The chain has TRBV2 and TRBJ2-1; TRBD2 agrees at 15 bases. CDR3 size: 16 residues. CDR1 and CDR2 from the germline V gene are SNHLY and FYNNEI. J gave up 7 bases and V 3 bases, and 4 bases lay outside the gene matches. CDR3 coding DNA: TGTGCCAGCAGTGAGGGACTAGCGGGAGGCGGGAATGAGCAGTTCTTC. This sequence encodes CASSEGLAGGGNEQFF.

The V gene is TRBV9, the J gene TRBJ2-5; 8 bases align to TRBD2. This CDR3 spans 14 amino acids. V lost 3 bases to trimming and J lost 5 bases; unmatched junction nucleotides: 6. The germline CDR1 and CDR2 sequences are SGDLS and YYNGEE. The CDR3, as DNA: TGTGCCAGCAGCGCGGGGGGGAGTGGGGAGACCCAGTACTTC. The encoded protein is CASSAGGSGETQYF.

The V gene is TRBV29-1, the J gene TRBJ2-1; 11 positions agree with TRBD1. CDR1 and CDR2 (germline): SQVTM, ANQGSEA. The V gene end was trimmed by 1 base and the J gene end by 0 bases; junction bases not matched to a gene: 2. The CDR3 extends over 16 amino acids. CDR3 protein: CSVEVGTGGSYNEQFF. The CDR3 bases are TGCAGCGTTGAAGTCGGGACAGGGGGCTCCTACAATGAGCAGTTCTTC.

This sequence joins TRBV2 and TRBJ1-5, with D perhaps TRBD1 (6 bases). V was trimmed by 2 bases and J by 4 bases, leaving 9 bases between them. The germline CDR1 and CDR2 sequences are SNHLY and FYNNEI. CDR3 length: 14 residues. CDR3 in DNA: TGTGCCAGCAGTGAAAGGACAGCAAATCAGCCCCAGCATTTT. This translates into CASSERTANQPQHF.